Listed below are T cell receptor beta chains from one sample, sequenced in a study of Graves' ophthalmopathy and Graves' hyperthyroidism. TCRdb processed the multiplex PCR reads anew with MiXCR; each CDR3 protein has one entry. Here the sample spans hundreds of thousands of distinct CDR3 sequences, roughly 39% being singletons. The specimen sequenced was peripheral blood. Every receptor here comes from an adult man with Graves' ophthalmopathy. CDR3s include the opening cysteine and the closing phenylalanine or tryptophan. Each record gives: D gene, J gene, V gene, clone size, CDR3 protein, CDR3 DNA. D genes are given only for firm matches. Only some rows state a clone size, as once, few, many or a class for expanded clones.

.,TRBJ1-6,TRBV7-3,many,CASSPPGIHSPLHF,TGTGCCAGCAGCCCCCCCGGGATCCATTCACCCCTCCACTTT
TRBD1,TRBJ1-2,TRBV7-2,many,CASEGQGQGYTF,TGTGCCAGCGAGGGACAGGGGCAAGGCTACACCTTC
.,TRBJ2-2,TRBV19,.,CASSIEWGSGTGELSW,.
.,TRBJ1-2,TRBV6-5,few,CASSYGMGYTF,TGTGCCAGCAGTTACGGAATGGGCTACACCTTC
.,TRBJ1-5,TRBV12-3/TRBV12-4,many,CASSFTSTVSNQPQHF,TGTGCCAGCAGCTTTACATCGACAGTGAGCAATCAGCCCCAGCATTTT
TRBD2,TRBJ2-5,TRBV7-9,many,CASSTTSVETQYF,TGTGCCAGCAGCACAACTAGCGTGGAGACCCAGTACTTC
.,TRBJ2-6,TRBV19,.,CASSLNGGSGANVLTF,TGTGCCAGTAGCCTAAACGGAGGCTCTGGGGCCAACGTCCTGACTTTC
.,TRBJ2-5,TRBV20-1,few,CSARDSLLPGLKKETQYF,TGCAGTGCTAGAGATTCACTCCTGCCGGGTCTAAAAAAAGAGACCCAGTACTTC
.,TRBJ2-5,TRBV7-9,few,CASSLVINQETQYF,TGTGCCAGCAGCTTAGTAATAAACCAAGAGACCCAGTACTTC
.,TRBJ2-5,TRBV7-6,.,CASSLTQAQETQYF,TGTGCCAGCAGCTTAACGCAGGCTCAAGAGACCCAGTACTTC
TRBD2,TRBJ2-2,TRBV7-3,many,CASSSSGTTGELFF,TGTGCCAGCAGCTCTAGCGGGACAACCGGGGAGCTGTTTTTT
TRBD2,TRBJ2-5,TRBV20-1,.,CSASGLREGQWETQYF,TGCAGTGCTAGTGGGCTGCGGGAGGGCCAATGGGAGACCCAGTACTTC
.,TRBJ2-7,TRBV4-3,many,CASSQTWDGGYEQYF,TGCGCCAGCAGCCAGACGTGGGACGGAGGCTACGAGCAGTACTTC
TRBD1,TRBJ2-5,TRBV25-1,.,CASGDRIGETQYF,TGTGCCAGCGGGGACAGGATTGGAGAGACCCAGTACTTC
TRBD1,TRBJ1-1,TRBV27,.,CASSRGRGQGTEAFF,TGTGCCAGCAGCAGGGGTCGAGGACAGGGGACTGAAGCTTTCTTT
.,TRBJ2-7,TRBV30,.,CAWTGGTYEQYF,TGTGCCTGGACTGGGGGGACCTACGAGCAGTACTTC
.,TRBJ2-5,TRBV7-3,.,CASSEGQGTLETQYF,TGTGCCAGCAGCGAGGGTCAGGGGACCTTAGAGACCCAGTACTTC
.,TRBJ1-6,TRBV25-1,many,CASSWGDSPLHF,TGTGCCAGCAGTTGGGGGGATTCACCCCTCCACTTT
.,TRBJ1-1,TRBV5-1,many,CASSLRVNTEAFF,TGCGCCAGCAGCTTGAGAGTGAACACTGAAGCTTTCTTT
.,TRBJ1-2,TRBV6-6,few,CASSPNGVTAAF,TGTGCCAGCAGTCCCAACGGGGTTACAGCAGCGTTC
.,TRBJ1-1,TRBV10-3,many,CAISEGVAEAFF,TGTGCCATCAGTGAGGGGGTAGCTGAAGCTTTCTTT
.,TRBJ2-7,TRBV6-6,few,CASSYSRSYEQYF,TGTGCCAGCAGTTACTCGAGGTCATACGAGCAGTACTTC
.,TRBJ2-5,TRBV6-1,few,CASSSPGTQWETQYF,TGTGCCAGCAGTTCACCGGGGACCCAGTGGGAGACCCAGTACTTC
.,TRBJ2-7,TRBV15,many,CATSRGGVSSYEQYF,TGTGCCACCAGCAGAGGAGGCGTGAGCTCCTACGAGCAGTACTTC
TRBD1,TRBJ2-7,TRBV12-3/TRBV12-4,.,CASSGQGKSYEQYF,TGTGCCAGCAGTGGACAGGGTAAATCCTACGAGCAGTACTTC
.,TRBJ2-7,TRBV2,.,CASRARGGDEQYF,TGTGCCAGCAGAGCCAGGGGAGGTGACGAGCAGTACTTC
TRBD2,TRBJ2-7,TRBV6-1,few,CASSGIAGGLAYEQYF,TGTGCCAGCAGTGGAATAGCGGGGGGGCTCGCCTACGAGCAGTACTTC
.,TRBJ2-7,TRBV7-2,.,CASSARVAYEQYF,TGTGCCAGCAGCGCTCGAGTCGCCTACGAGCAGTACTTC
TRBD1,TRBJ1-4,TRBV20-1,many,CSARGARDSANEKLFF,TGCAGTGCTAGAGGCGCCCGGGACAGTGCTAATGAAAAACTGTTTTTT
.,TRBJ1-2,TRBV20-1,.,CSARVEDRFYTF,TGCAGTGCTAGAGTAGAAGACAGATTTTACACCTTC
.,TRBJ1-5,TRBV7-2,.,CASRERAGSKHQPQHF,TGTGCCAGCAGAGAGCGGGCAGGGAGTAAGCATCAGCCCCAGCATTTT
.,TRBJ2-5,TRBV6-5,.,CASSGGGPVGTQYF,TGTGCCAGCAGTGGCGGGGGCCCCGTGGGGACCCAGTACTTC
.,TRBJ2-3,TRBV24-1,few,CATSDGDSTDTQYF,TGTGCCACCAGTGACGGCGACTCCACAGATACGCAGTATTTT
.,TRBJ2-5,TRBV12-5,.,CASDQGYLQETQYF,TGTGCTAGTGACCAGGGCTACCTTCAAGAGACCCAGTACTTC
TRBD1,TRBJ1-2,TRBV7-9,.,CASSSQETGIHGYTF,TGTGCCAGCAGCTCCCAGGAGACAGGGATACATGGCTACACCTTC
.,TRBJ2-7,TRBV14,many,CASSLPGQGLWEQYF,TGTGCCAGCAGCCTCCCGGGACAAGGCCTTTGGGAGCAGTACTTC
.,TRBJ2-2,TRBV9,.,CASSGGTPSYRELLF,TGTGCCAGCAGCGGAGGGACCCCGTCTTATCGGGAGCTGCTTTTT
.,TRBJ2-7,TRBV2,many,CASSEVVAYEQYF,TGTGCCAGCAGTGAAGTGGTAGCATACGAGCAGTACTTC
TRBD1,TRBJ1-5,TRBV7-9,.,CASSSEGAGNQPQHF,TGTGCCAGCAGCAGCGAGGGGGCGGGCAATCAGCCCCAGCATTTT
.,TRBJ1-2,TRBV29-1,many,CSVKGTTGSNYGYTF,TGCAGCGTAAAGGGGACGACGGGCAGTAACTATGGCTACACCTTC
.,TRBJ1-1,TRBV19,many,CASSIGVQGSTEAFF,TGTGCCAGTAGTATAGGAGTGCAAGGAAGCACTGAAGCTTTCTTT
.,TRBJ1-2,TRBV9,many,CASSVAKTWGYTF,TGTGCCAGCAGCGTAGCAAAGACATGGGGCTACACCTTC
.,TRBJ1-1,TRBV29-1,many,CSVSTGSLNTEAFF,TGCAGCGTATCCACAGGGTCCTTGAACACTGAAGCTTTCTTT
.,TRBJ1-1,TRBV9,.,CASSVDGRPSLNTEAFF,TGTGCCAGCAGCGTAGATGGGCGACCCAGCCTGAACACTGAAGCTTTCTTT
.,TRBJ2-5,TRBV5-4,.,CASSQDYGAYQETQYF,TGTGCCAGCAGCCAAGACTATGGGGCTTACCAAGAGACCCAGTACTTC
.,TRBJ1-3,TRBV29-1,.,CSVAVRDSGNTIYF,TGCAGCGTTGCGGTTCGAGACTCTGGAAACACCATATATTTT
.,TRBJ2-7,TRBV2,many,CASSIRAGFDEQYF,TGTGCCAGCAGCATCAGGGCAGGATTCGACGAGCAGTACTTC
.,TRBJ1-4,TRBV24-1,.,CATSVNRRTGKLFF,TGTGCCACCAGTGTGAACCGTCGAACTGGAAAACTGTTTTTT
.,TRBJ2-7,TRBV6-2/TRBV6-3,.,CASSPYRDAEQYF,TGTGCCAGCAGTCCCTACAGGGACGCCGAGCAGTACTTC